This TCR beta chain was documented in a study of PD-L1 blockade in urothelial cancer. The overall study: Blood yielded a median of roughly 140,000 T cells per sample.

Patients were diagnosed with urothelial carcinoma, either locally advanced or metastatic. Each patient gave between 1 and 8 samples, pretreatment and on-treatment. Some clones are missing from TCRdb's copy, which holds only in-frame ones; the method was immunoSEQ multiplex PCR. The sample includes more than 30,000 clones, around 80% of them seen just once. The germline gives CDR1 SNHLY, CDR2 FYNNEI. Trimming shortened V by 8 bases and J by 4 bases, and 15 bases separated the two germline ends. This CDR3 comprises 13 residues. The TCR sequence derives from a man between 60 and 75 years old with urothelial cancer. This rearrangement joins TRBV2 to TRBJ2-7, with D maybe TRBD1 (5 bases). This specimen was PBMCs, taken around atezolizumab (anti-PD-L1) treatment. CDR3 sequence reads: CASRLQGLYEQYF. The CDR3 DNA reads TGTGCCAGCCGCCTCCAGGGCCTTTACGAGCAGTACTTC.